One and the same sample provided the 19 T cell receptor beta chains below, sequenced in a study of T-cell reconstitution after alpha-beta-depleted transplantation in children listed by TCRdb under 2016. Receptors were amplified or captured by PCR. The reads were generated on an Illumina HiSeq 2500. To normalize quantification of the TCRbeta repertoire, the TCR libraries were built with molecular barcoding that relied on unique molecular identifiers. TCRdb reprocessing: public reads trimmed at Q25 with fastp, clones called with MiXCR, in-frame beta chains kept. Each entry is one CDR3 protein sequence, shown with its most common DNA and genes. The sample table lists around 93,000 distinct CDR3 sequences, roughly 8.4% of them with a count of one. Jointly, the top ten make up 5.5% to 8.5% of the sample. The sample consisted of PBMCs from the stem cell graft donor, taken from the stem cell graft. Source of these receptors: a human donor who donated a stem cell graft to a child with congenital amegakaryocytic thrombocytopenia.

This clonotype was detected many times. The V gene is TRBV28, the J gene TRBJ1-5, with a possible D match to TRBD1 (6 bases). V lost 3 bases, J lost 1 base, and 16 bases lay in between. The CDR3 runs 17 residues. Germline CDR1 is MDHEN and CDR2 is SYDVKM. CDR3 in DNA: TGTGCCAGCAGTTTCGAGAGGGGGATTTCAAGCAATCAGCCCCAGCATTTT. It codes for CASSFERGISSNQPQHF.

This clonotype occurred many times. The chain joins TRBV19 to TRBJ2-2, with 8 nucleotides matching TRBD1. This CDR3 comprises 15 residues. Trimming took 6 bases from V and 8 from J; bases not matched to a gene: 11. CDR1 and CDR2 from the germline V gene are LNHDA and SQIVND (reference sequence). CDR3 in DNA: TGTGCCAGTAGCGCCAGGGACAGGTCTGTAGGGGAGCTGTTTTTT. Translated: CASSARDRSVGELFF.

Relative to its sample, this clonotype is medium-sized. The chain uses TRBV15 and TRBJ1-1, with a weak D call TRBD1 (6 bases). The CDR3 is 14 amino acids. Trimming cost V 0 bases and J 10 bases, with 15 bases left between them. Germline CDR1 is LNHNV and CDR2 is YYDKDF (reference sequence). DNA of the CDR3: TGTGCCACCAGCAGAGATATAGGGACAAACTCAGCTTTCTTT. Protein: CATSRDIGTNSAFF. The variable domain in full, completed from reference TRBV15 and TRBJ1-1, reads DAMVIQNPRYQVTQFGKPVTLSCSQTLNHNVMYWYQQKSSQAPKLLFHYYDKDFNNEADTPDNFQSRRPNTSFCFLDIRSPGLGDTAMYLCATSRDIGTNSAFFGQGTRLTVV.

This clonotype showed up many times. This sequence joins TRBV4-2 and TRBJ2-5; D is ambiguous. The CDR3 consists of 12 residues. The V and J ends lost 2 bases and 3 bases respectively, with 4 bases between them. The V gene's germline CDR1 is LGHNA and CDR2 YNFKEQ. The CDR3 sequence is CASSQTEETQYF. CDR3 nucleotide sequence: TGTGCCAGCAGCCAAACGGAAGAGACCCAGTACTTC.

This clonotype was seen at least ten times. The chain uses TRBV29-1 and TRBJ2-1; D might be TRBD1 or TRBD2, each matching 6 bases. The CDR3 is 14 amino acids. V dropped 7 bases and J dropped 5 bases, with 18 bases sitting between them. Per germline, CDR1 SQVTM and CDR2 ANQGSEA. CDR3 amino acids: CSAQDRRGNNEQFF. The CDR3 nucleotides read TGCAGCGCCCAAGACAGGAGGGGTAACAATGAGCAGTTCTTC.

This clonotype was recorded many times. The J gene is TRBJ2-2, the V gene TRBV24-1; 7 bases agree with TRBD2. Germline CDR1 KGHDR, CDR2 SFDVKD. This CDR3 comprises 14 residues. Germline trimming cut 3 bases from V and 3 bases from J; bases unmatched to any gene: 0. The CDR3 coding sequence is TGTGCCACCAGTGATCTAGCGGACACCGGGGAGCTGTTTTTT. Its protein is CATSDLADTGELFF.

The V and J genes are TRBV7-2 and TRBJ1-5, with TRBD1 matching over 8 bases. This CDR3 has 14 amino acids. Germline CDR1 and CDR2: SGHTA and FQGNSA. Losses at the gene ends were 5 bases for V and 5 bases for J; bases not matched to a gene: 5. The CDR3 spells CASSTYRGDQPQHF. DNA of the CDR3: TGTGCCAGCAGCACTTACAGGGGGGATCAGCCCCAGCATTTT. Filled out from reference TRBV7-2 and TRBJ1-5, the complete variable domain reads GAGVSQSPSNKVTEKGKDVELRCDPISGHTALYWYRQSLGQGLEFLIYFQGNSAPDKSGLPSDRFSAERTGGSVSTLTIQRTQQEDSAVYLCASSTYRGDQPQHFGDGTRLSIL.

This clonotype was observed a few times. J is TRBJ2-2 and V is TRBV29-1; D is perhaps TRBD1 (6 bases). Trimming cost V 7 bases and J 0 bases, with 18 bases left between them. The CDR3 totals 16 residues. Per germline, CDR1 SQVTM and CDR2 ANQGSEA. Here the CDR3 DNA reads TGCAGCGCCGTCCTACAGGGAACTGCGAACACCGGGGAGCTGTTTTTT. This sequence encodes CSAVLQGTANTGELFF.

This clonotype has a count of ten or more. V usage is TRBV28 and J usage is TRBJ1-4; D remains ambiguous. The CDR3 is 15 residues long. Trimming stripped 5 bases from V and 0 bases from J, with 10 bases between. CDR1 is MDHEN, CDR2 SYDVKM, per germline. The CDR3 bases are TGTGCCAGCAGTCCCGGCGGAGCAACTAATGAAAAACTGTTTTTT. This sequence encodes CASSPGGATNEKLFF.

The table lists this clonotype with a few counts. The gene calls are TRBV10-3 and TRBJ1-4; 8 nucleotides match TRBD1. The CDR3 extends over 14 amino acids. In germline, CDR1 is ENHRY, CDR2 SYGVKD. The J segment lost 7 bases and the V segment lost 2 bases, leaving 3 bases of the junction unmatched. CDR3 bases: TGTGCCATCAGTGAGGGGGGACAGGCTGAAAAACTGTTTTTT. It is translated as CAISEGGQAEKLFF.

This clonotype occurred many times. The genes are TRBV5-1 and TRBJ2-7; D is unresolved. Germline assignment: CDR1 SGHRS and CDR2 YFSETQ. There are 15 residues in the CDR3. V lost 0 bases to trimming and J lost 2 bases, with 12 bases between them. CDR3 loop: CASSLGAYPAYEQYF. The CDR3 DNA is TGCGCCAGCAGCTTGGGGGCTTACCCGGCCTACGAGCAGTACTTC.

At least ten counts were recorded for this clonotype. The chain is built from TRBV20-1 and TRBJ2-3; TRBD1 aligns across 8 bases. The CDR3 spans 14 residues. V lost 4 bases and J lost 1; bases outside the gene matches: 4. CDR1 and CDR2 from the germline V gene are DFQATT and SNEGSKA (reference sequence). CDR3 in amino acids: CSATGTGGTDTQYF. The DNA for the CDR3 is TGCAGTGCTACCGGGACAGGCGGCACAGATACGCAGTATTTT.

This clonotype is classed as medium-sized (0.01 to 0.1%). The rearrangement uses TRBV10-3 and TRBJ2-5, with D unresolved. The germline V gene encodes CDR1 ENHRY and CDR2 SYGVKD. The V end lost 3 bases, the J end lost 2 bases, and 10 bases lay between the germline ends. This CDR3 has 14 residues. CDR3 amino acids: CAISDGLDQETQYF. As DNA, the CDR3 is TGTGCCATCAGTGACGGGCTGGATCAAGAGACCCAGTACTTC.

This clonotype was observed many times. The V and J genes are TRBV7-2 and TRBJ2-3, with unresolved D. Germline assignment: CDR1 SGHTA and CDR2 FQGNSA. The CDR3 is 12 amino acids. V gave up 5 bases and J gave up 5 bases, with 8 bases separating them. The CDR3 reads CASSANLDTQYF. The CDR3 DNA reads TGTGCCAGCAGCGCTAACTTAGATACGCAGTATTTT.

This rearrangement joins TRBV5-6 to TRBJ2-1; D gene unclear. The CDR3 loop spans 16 amino acids. Germline CDR1 SGHDT, CDR2 YYEEEE. V was cut by 9 bases and J by 4 bases, with 23 bases left in between. The CDR3 region has the DNA TGTGCCATGGGCTTGTATGGGCTTTTACTTTACAATGAGCAGTTCTTC. Translated, it gives CAMGLYGLLLYNEQFF.

This clonotype was observed at least ten times. The J gene is TRBJ2-1, the V gene TRBV12-3 or TRBV12-4; possible D gene TRBD2, 6 bases. There are 11 residues in the CDR3. The germline V and J ends were trimmed by 5 bases and 12 bases, with 11 bases remaining between them. The CDR3 nucleotides are TGTGCCAGCAGTCCAGACGGGGGGCAGTTCTTC. This gives the protein CASSPDGGQFF.

This clonotype has at least ten counts. The chain combines TRBV5-5 with TRBJ2-2; 7 positions match TRBD1. V lost 5 bases to trimming and J lost 4 bases; unmatched junction nucleotides: 8. CDR3 length: 15 residues. Germline CDR1 SGHKS, CDR2 YYEKEE (reference sequence). CDR3 DNA: TGTGCCAGCAGTCCCGGGACAGCTTTCACCGGGGAGCTGTTTTTT. It specifies CASSPGTAFTGELFF.

There are many counts of this clonotype. V and J are TRBV4-2 and TRBJ2-1; 11 nucleotides line up with TRBD2. This CDR3 is built from 16 residues. Germline V gene lookup returns CDR1 LGHNA and CDR2 YNFKEQ. The V segment lost 4 bases and the J segment 3 bases; nucleotides outside the gene matches: 5. Here the CDR3 DNA reads TGTGCCAGCAGCCCCGAGGGACTAGCGGACTACAATGAGCAGTTCTTC. Its translation is CASSPEGLADYNEQFF.

This clonotype has at least ten counts. The V gene is TRBV7-2, the J gene TRBJ2-2; the D call may be TRBD1 or TRBD2 (5 bases each). The V gene lost 5 bases and the J gene lost 1 base, with 14 bases spanning the gap. The germline gives CDR1 SGHTA, CDR2 FQGNSA. This CDR3 spans 16 amino acids. The CDR3 sequence is CASSLPSRVNTGELFF. CDR3 coding DNA: TGTGCCAGCAGCCTCCCTAGCAGGGTGAACACCGGGGAGCTGTTTTTT.